These 17 T cell receptor beta chains were all obtained from the same sample, sequenced in a study of T cells in Graves' hyperthyroidism and ophthalmopathy. The investigators amplified TCR beta CDR3 regions from RNA transcripts. A set of HTBI primers served as the primers for a first-round RT-PCR of the TCR CDR3. TCRdb itself ran the multiplex PCR reads through MiXCR, one entry per CDR3 protein. The sample yields about 290,000 distinct CDR3 sequences, over 15% seen once. Input material: blood. The receptors were gathered from a woman aged 60-75 years with Graves' ophthalmopathy.

This clonotype was recorded at least ten times. This chain links TRBV29-1 with TRBJ1-2; no reliable D call. V lost 5 bases to trimming and J lost 0 bases, with 10 bases between them. Germline-derived CDR1 and CDR2 are SQVTM and ANQGSEA. CDR3 length: 13 amino acids. The CDR3 reads CSVPQVANYGYTF. The CDR3 nucleotides are TGCAGCGTTCCTCAAGTAGCTAACTATGGCTACACCTTC.

This chain joins TRBV20-1 and TRBJ2-2; 10 positions agree with TRBD2. Per the germline V gene, CDR1 is DFQATT and CDR2 is SNEGSKA (reference sequence). The CDR3 has 16 amino acids. The CDR3, as DNA: TGCAGCGTTCGGACTAGCGGTACAACGAACACCGGGGAGCTGTTTTTT. It is translated as CSVRTSGTTNTGELFF.

The chain uses TRBV12-3 or TRBV12-4 and TRBJ2-5, with TRBD2 matching 9 bases. The CDR3 totals 15 residues. J gave up 7 bases and V 1 base, and 7 bases lay outside the gene matches. The CDR3 spells CASSLGSSGVRTQYF. CDR3 nucleotide sequence: TGTGCCAGCAGTTTAGGGTCTAGCGGGGTCCGGACCCAGTACTTC.

There are many counts of this clonotype. The chain combines TRBV29-1 with TRBJ1-1; D is undetermined. V gave up 2 bases and J gave up 5 bases, with 9 bases separating them. The CDR3 spans 12 residues. Looked up from germline, CDR1 is SQVTM and CDR2 is ANQGSEA. Here the CDR3 reads CSVETSGTEAFF. CDR3 sequence (DNA): TGCAGCGTTGAAACAAGTGGAACTGAAGCTTTCTTT.

This clonotype was recorded only once. The rearrangement joins TRBV5-6 to TRBJ1-6; D not certain. V lost 0 bases to trimming and J lost 5 bases, with 3 bases between them. Germline V gene sequence: CDR1 SGHDT, CDR2 YYEEEE. This CDR3 has 13 residues. DNA of the CDR3: TGTGCCAGCAGCTTGGTAGATAATTCACCCCTCCACTTT. Its protein product is CASSLVDNSPLHF.

A few counts support this clonotype. V gene TRBV20-1 combines with J gene TRBJ2-7; 8 bases line up with TRBD2. V was pared by 6 bases and J by 5 bases, with 12 bases of the junction left unmatched. This CDR3 comprises 14 residues. CDR1 is DFQATT, CDR2 SNEGSKA, per germline (reference sequence). This CDR3 reads CSALGGGASNEQYF. The CDR3, as DNA: TGCAGTGCCCTCGGGGGGGGCGCTTCTAACGAGCAGTACTTC.

Ten or more counts support this clonotype. The chain carries TRBV3-1 and TRBJ1-4; D uncertain. The germline V gene has CDR1 LGHDT and CDR2 YNNKEL (reference sequence). V was trimmed by 0 bases and J by 4 bases, leaving 6 bases between them. This CDR3 is 14 amino acids long. For the CDR3, the DNA is TGTGCCAGCAGCCAAGATGGGTTTAATGAAAAACTGTTTTTT. Translation: CASSQDGFNEKLFF.

This clonotype has ten or more counts. The V gene is TRBV7-2, the J gene TRBJ1-2; 10 bases are shared with TRBD1. Germline-derived CDR1 and CDR2 are SGHTA and FQGNSA. With V trimmed by 1 base and J by 7 bases, 12 bases remained unmatched. The CDR3 sequence is 17 residues long. For the CDR3, the DNA is TGTGCCAGCAGCTTAGACTTAGGCGGGACAGGGGCTCCTGGCTACACCTTC. As protein: CASSLDLGGTGAPGYTF.

In its sample, this clonotype was seen many times. The J gene is TRBJ1-2, the V gene TRBV3-1; 8 nucleotides match TRBD1. This CDR3 has 14 amino acids. Germline V gene sequence: CDR1 LGHDT, CDR2 YNNKEL (reference sequence). V lost 1 base to trimming and J lost 6 bases; unmatched junction nucleotides: 4. As DNA, the CDR3 is TGTGCCAGCAGCCAAGTGGTGACAGGGGATGGCTACACCTTC. Amino acids: CASSQVVTGDGYTF.

About this clonotype: A much larger clone differs from this one at a single base, so this may be a read error. The chain carries TRBV20-1 and TRBJ2-1, with D unclear. Germline lookup yields CDR1 DFQATT and CDR2 SNEGSKA (reference sequence). The CDR3 contains 14 residues. CDR3 nucleotides: TGCGGTGCCAATGCTGGACGTAGGTACAATGAGCAGTTCTTC. Its translation is CGANAGRRYNEQFF.

This clonotype was observed at least ten times. This chain connects TRBV5-1 to TRBJ2-2, with D perhaps matching TRBD2 (6 bases). With 4 bases removed from V and 4 bases from J, the gap between germline ends came to 20 bases. Germline V CDR1 and CDR2: SGHRS, YFSETQ. The CDR3 is made up of 17 amino acids. The CDR3 reads CASSPTIAESGTGELFF. The CDR3 DNA follows: TGCGCCAGCAGCCCCACCATAGCGGAGTCGGGCACCGGGGAGCTGTTTTTT.

Only a few counts were recorded for this clonotype. The chain employs TRBV29-1 and TRBJ1-2, with TRBD1 matching 7 bases. The germline V gene encodes CDR1 SQVTM and CDR2 ANQGSEA. The ends lost 3 bases at V and 2 bases at J; junction bases unmatched: 6. The CDR3 length is 14 residues. CDR3 residues: CSVDKGQTNYGYTF. As DNA, the CDR3 is TGCAGCGTTGATAAGGGACAGACAAACTATGGCTACACCTTC.

Only a few counts were recorded for this clonotype. The chain recombines TRBV5-6 with TRBJ2-1; a weak D match, TRBD1 (6 bases). Trimming left V 4 bases short and J 9 bases short, with 11 bases between. In germline, CDR1 is SGHDT, CDR2 YYEEEE. The CDR3 has 12 amino acids. The CDR3 bases are TGTGCCAGCAGCGGGAACAGGGTTGAGCAGTTCTTC. Translation: CASSGNRVEQFF. Together with reference TRBV5-6 and TRBJ2-1, the CDR3 gives the full variable domain: DAGVTQSPTHLIKTRGQQVTLRCSPKSGHDTVSWYQQALGQGPQFIFQYYEEEERQRGNFPDRFSGHQFPNYSSELNVNALLLGDSALYLCASSGNRVEQFFGPGTRLTVL.

There are many counts of this clonotype. The chain employs TRBV7-2 and TRBJ2-1; either TRBD1 or TRBD2 may fit D (5 bases each). The germline gives CDR1 SGHTA, CDR2 FQGNSA. This CDR3 contains 15 residues. V lost 5 bases and J lost 0, with 11 bases in between. The CDR3 DNA follows: TGTGCCAGCAGCCCCGGGACGACCTCCTACAATGAGCAGTTCTTC. This codes for CASSPGTTSYNEQFF.

As to this clonotype: A read error may explain this, as a much larger clone is one base away. The V call is TRBV12-3 or TRBV12-4, the J call TRBJ2-7; D uncertain. The CDR3 covers 13 residues. CDR3 residues: CANSLNVYYEQYF. CDR3 nucleotides: TGTGCCAACAGTTTAAACGTCTACTACGAGCAGTACTTC.

This clonotype has a handful of counts. The chain couples TRBV20-1 to TRBJ1-5, with a weak D call TRBD1 (5 bases). V was pared by 5 bases and J by 0 bases, with 11 bases between. Germline lookup yields CDR1 DFQATT and CDR2 SNEGSKA (reference sequence). There are 14 residues in the CDR3. CDR3 bases: TGCAGTGCTGGGGGAATACATAGCAATCAGCCCCAGCATTTT. The encoded protein is CSAGGIHSNQPQHF.

Comment on this clonotype: This may arise from a read error, as a much more abundant clone is one base away. The CDR3 does not end in the conserved phenylalanine or tryptophan, so this is likely a read error. The genes are TRBV2 and TRBJ2-7; 7 nucleotides match TRBD1. The V segment lost 8 bases and the J segment 3 bases; nucleotides outside the gene matches: 7. Germline lookup yields CDR1 SNHLY and CDR2 FYNNEI. The length of the CDR3 is 13 residues. The CDR3 nucleotides read TGTGCCAGCGTCCGGGACAGAAACTACGAGCAGTACTCC. Translated, it gives CASVRDRNYEQYS.